This T cell receptor beta chain originates from a study of control samples from healthy donors and cancer patients. Here immunoSEQ multiplex PCR was the method, and the copy in TCRdb shows in-frame clones only, minus some. Of more than 85,000 clones listed, approximately 88% are singletons. The specimen sequenced was PBMCs. This TCR came from a woman aged 60 to 75 with lung cancer.

CDR3 in amino acids: CASSLGPTGGLGQPQHF. CDR3 nucleotide sequence: TGCGCCAGCAGCTTGGGACCCACGGGGGGTCTCGGCCAGCCCCAGCATTTT. The rearrangement uses TRBV5-1 and TRBJ1-5; the D gene is possibly TRBD1 (5 bases). Germline V CDR1 and CDR2: SGHRS, YFSETQ. This CDR3 region has 17 residues. Trimming stripped 0 bases from V and 7 bases from J, with 20 bases between.